What follows are 27 T cell receptor beta chains derived from one specimen sequenced in a study of blood T cell repertoires in COVID-19. Some clones are missing from TCRdb's copy, which holds only in-frame ones; the method was immunoSEQ multiplex PCR. The repertoire holds 100,000 to 150,000 clones, around 88% seen once, with 2.3% in the top ten. Sequenced: PBMCs or T cells enriched from blood (not recorded which). These receptors originate from a woman aged 45 to 65 who had recovered from COVID-19.

The genes are TRBV5-1 and TRBJ1-2; TRBD1 might be the D (6 bases). The CDR3 totals 15 residues. The germline V and J ends were trimmed by 0 bases and 6 bases, with 15 bases remaining between them. Germline V gene data show CDR1 as SGHRS and CDR2 as YFSETQ. CDR3 residues: CASSLAGGFDDGYTF. DNA of the CDR3: TGCGCCAGCAGCTTGGCGGGGGGCTTCGATGATGGCTACACCTTC.

This chain links TRBV7-2 with TRBJ2-1; D ambiguous. The CDR3 spans 13 residues. Germline CDR1 and CDR2: SGHTA and FQGNSA. V was clipped by 1 base and J by 5 bases, with 6 bases between them. The CDR3: CASSLDIHNEQFF. The CDR3 DNA is TGTGCCAGCAGCTTAGATATCCACAATGAGCAGTTCTTC.

V and J are TRBV20-1 and TRBJ2-5, with 13 bases that match TRBD2. Germline CDR1 is DFQATT and CDR2 is SNEGSKA (reference sequence). Germline trimming cut 3 bases from V and 5 bases from J; bases unmatched to any gene: 6. The CDR3 covers 15 residues. CDR3 DNA: TGCAGTGCTAGTGTGACTAGCGGGGGGATGGAGACCCAGTACTTC. Translating gives CSASVTSGGMETQYF.

The V and J genes are TRBV19 and TRBJ2-7, with 8 bases lining up with TRBD2. The CDR3 runs 15 residues. With V trimmed by 4 bases and J by 0 bases, 5 bases remained unmatched. CDR1 and CDR2 from the germline V gene are LNHDA and SQIVND (reference sequence). The CDR3 reads CASSTSGGSSYEQYF. Written as DNA, the CDR3 is TGTGCCAGTAGTACCAGCGGGGGTAGCTCCTACGAGCAGTACTTC.

This rearrangement joins TRBV19 to TRBJ2-1; D is perhaps TRBD1 (6 bases). CDR1 is LNHDA, CDR2 SQIVND, per germline (reference sequence). The CDR3 sequence is 14 residues long. V was shortened by 5 bases and J by 8 bases, with 16 bases between the two germline ends. Written as DNA, the CDR3 is TGTGCCAGTAGTCCCCGGAACAGGGCCGATGAGCAGTTCTTC. It yields the protein CASSPRNRADEQFF.

The chain couples TRBV27 to TRBJ2-1; TRBD1 might be the D (6 bases). Per germline, CDR1 MNHEY and CDR2 SMNVEV (reference sequence). The CDR3 contains 14 residues. With 3 bases removed from V and 10 bases from J, the gap between germline ends came to 16 bases. The CDR3 region has the DNA TGTGCCAGCAGTTTGACAGGTTTTTTCAGCGAGCAGTTCTTC. Its translation is CASSLTGFFSEQFF.

The rearrangement uses TRBV10-3 and TRBJ2-3, with D unclear. There are 17 residues in the CDR3. The ends were cut back, 0 bases at V and 4 bases at J, with 17 bases in the middle. CDR1 ENHRY and CDR2 SYGVKD come from the germline V gene. CDR3 DNA sequence: TGTGCCATCAGTGAGTCGATTGTAGAAACCCGCGCAGATACGCAGTATTTT. Translated: CAISESIVETRADTQYF.

The chain uses TRBV23-1 and TRBJ1-1; D is uncertain. TRBV23-1 qualifies as an ORF whose function is uncertain. The length of the CDR3 is 17 residues. V was trimmed by 0 bases and J by 0 bases, leaving 14 bases between them. CDR3 nucleotides: TGCGCCAGCAGTCAATCGCTGATACTGATGATGAACACTGAAGCTTTCTTT. Protein sequence: CASSQSLILMMNTEAFF.

The chain couples TRBV11-2 to TRBJ2-5, with 8 nucleotides matching TRBD2. The V gene's germline CDR1 is SGHAT and CDR2 FQNNGV. The trim removed 5 bases at V and 5 bases at J, leaving 10 bases unmatched. This CDR3 has 15 residues. The CDR3 DNA reads as TGTGCCAGCAGCCCGCCCGGGGGGGCCCTGGAGACCCAGTACTTC. Its translation is CASSPPGGALETQYF.

This chain uses TRBV5-5 with TRBJ1-4; D remains unclear. Trimming took off 4 bases at V and 5 bases at J, with 12 bases between the two ends. The CDR3 is 14 amino acids. In germline, CDR1 is SGHKS, CDR2 YYEKEE (reference sequence). This CDR3 reads CASSPGPLNEKLFF. As DNA, the CDR3 is TGTGCCAGCAGCCCTGGGCCATTGAATGAAAAACTGTTTTTT.

The V call is TRBV5-1, the J call TRBJ1-1; TRBD1 matches 8 bases. J gave up 6 bases and V 4 bases, and 14 bases lay outside the gene matches. CDR1 is SGHRS, CDR2 YFSETQ, per germline. The CDR3 length is 16 residues. CDR3 region: CASSRAPTGEGPEAFF. CDR3 in DNA: TGCGCCAGCAGCCGTGCCCCGACAGGGGAGGGCCCTGAAGCTTTCTTT.

The rearrangement links TRBV5-1 to TRBJ2-2; 7 bases align to TRBD1. The J segment lost 1 base and the V segment lost 2 bases, leaving 5 bases of the junction unmatched. CDR1 and CDR2 from the germline V gene are SGHRS and YFSETQ. The CDR3 totals 16 residues. CDR3 sequence reads: CASSFPGQKNTGELFF. CDR3 coding DNA: TGCGCCAGCAGCTTTCCGGGACAGAAGAACACCGGGGAGCTGTTTTTT.

V gene TRBV5-6 combines with J gene TRBJ1-1; no definite D call. V was pared by 3 bases and J by 2 bases, with 8 bases between. Germline values: CDR1 SGHDT, CDR2 YYEEEE. This CDR3 is built from 13 residues. CDR3 DNA: TGTGCCAGCAGCTCGACTGACAACACTGAAGCTTTCTTT. It yields the protein CASSSTDNTEAFF.

This chain joins TRBV9 and TRBJ1-2; 7 bases align to TRBD1. Trimming cost V 0 bases and J 2 bases; bases outside gene matches: 7. The germline gives CDR1 SGDLS, CDR2 YYNGEE. CDR3 length: 16 residues. The CDR3 DNA follows: TGTGCCAGCAGCGTAGAATCGATAGGGGGCAACTATGGCTACACCTTC. This encodes CASSVESIGGNYGYTF.

The chain carries TRBV11-2 and TRBJ2-3; TRBD2 is a possible D gene (6 bases). Germline V gene lookup returns CDR1 SGHAT and CDR2 FQNNGV. V was clipped by 5 bases and J by 2 bases, with 17 bases between them. The CDR3 length is 16 residues. As DNA, the CDR3 is TGTGCCAGCAGCGCGACATCCGGGGGAGACACAGATACGCAGTATTTT. It encodes CASSATSGGDTDTQYF.

This sequence joins TRBV2 and TRBJ1-1; a weak D match, TRBD1 (5 bases). Germline CDR1 SNHLY, CDR2 FYNNEI. The CDR3 has 14 amino acids. Trimming pared 8 bases from V and 0 bases from J, leaving 13 bases between. In DNA, the CDR3 is TGTGCCAGCTCACTGACAGAGTTGAACACTGAAGCTTTCTTT. This gives the protein CASSLTELNTEAFF.

The V and J genes are TRBV19 and TRBJ2-7; 10 bases map to TRBD2. This CDR3 has 17 residues. Germline V gene data show CDR1 as LNHDA and CDR2 as SQIVND (reference sequence). The ends lost 4 bases at V and 0 bases at J; junction bases unmatched: 9. The CDR3 spells CASSTQRGGRTSYEQYF. DNA for the CDR3: TGTGCCAGTAGTACCCAGCGGGGGGGCCGGACCTCCTACGAGCAGTACTTC.

The V gene is TRBV27, the J gene TRBJ1-6, with D possibly TRBD1 on 5 matching bases. There are 14 residues in the CDR3. Germline V lookup: CDR1 MNHEY, CDR2 SMNVEV (reference sequence). Trimming pared 2 bases from V and 3 bases from J, leaving 5 bases between. The CDR3 protein is CASSLDSYNSPLHF. CDR3 sequence (DNA): TGTGCCAGCAGTTTAGACAGCTATAATTCACCCCTCCACTTT.

J is TRBJ2-5 and V is TRBV6-2 or TRBV6-3, with D perhaps matching TRBD2 (6 bases). The germline V gene has CDR1 MNHEY and CDR2 SVGEGT. Between the trimmed V and J ends, which lost 1 base and 1 base, there was a span of 10 bases. CDR3 length: 15 residues. CDR3 protein: CASSYYWTTQETQYF. The CDR3 region has the DNA TGTGCCAGCAGTTACTACTGGACTACCCAAGAGACCCAGTACTTC.

The chain uses TRBV30 and TRBJ2-3, with D possibly TRBD2 on 5 matching bases. The CDR3 totals 14 residues. Trimming removed 4 bases at V and 4 bases at J, with 15 bases between. Per germline, CDR1 GTSNPN and CDR2 SVGIG (reference sequence). The CDR3 reads CAWTVSLASDTQYF. CDR3 in DNA: TGTGCCTGGACGGTATCGCTAGCTTCAGATACGCAGTATTTT. Full variable domain (missing parts from reference TRBV30 and TRBJ2-3): SQTIHQWPATLVQPVGSPLSLECTVEGTSNPNLYWYRQAAGRGLQLLFYSVGIGQISSEVPQNLSASRPQDRQFILSSKKLLLSDSGFYLCAWTVSLASDTQYFGPGTRLTVL.

This chain connects TRBV25-1 to TRBJ2-1; 11 positions agree with TRBD1. The germline V gene has CDR1 MGHDK and CDR2 SYGVNS. The CDR3 runs 15 residues. Losses at the gene ends were 2 bases for V and 6 bases for J; bases not matched to a gene: 3. The CDR3 here is CASSERDRGGNEQFF. In nucleotides, the CDR3 is TGTGCCAGCAGTGAACGGGACAGGGGGGGCAATGAGCAGTTCTTC.

This chain connects TRBV4-1 to TRBJ1-6, with no clear D. The CDR3 has 15 residues. Germline CDR1 MGHRA, CDR2 YSYEKL. Trimming removed 2 bases at V and 10 bases at J, with 15 bases between. Written as DNA, the CDR3 is TGCGCCAGCAGCCAACCCGAGAGGAAGGAATCACCCCTCCACTTT. Translated: CASSQPERKESPLHF.

This chain uses TRBV27 with TRBJ2-2, with 7 bases lining up with TRBD1. V shed 6 bases, J shed 6 bases, and the junction held 7 bases outside the gene matches. CDR3 length: 14 residues. Germline CDR1 MNHEY, CDR2 SMNVEV (reference sequence). The CDR3 here is CASRRNRGSGELFF. The DNA for the CDR3 is TGTGCCAGCAGGCGAAACAGGGGCTCCGGGGAGCTGTTTTTT.

The chain combines TRBV3-1 (or the pseudogene TRBV3-2) with TRBJ2-1; D may be TRBD1 (6 bases). Germline V CDR1 and CDR2: LGHDT, YNNKEL (reference sequence). This CDR3 is 15 amino acids long. Trimming removed 0 bases at V and 5 bases at J, with 11 bases between. CDR3 DNA sequence: TGTGCCAGCAGCCAAGATAAGGCAGGGGACAATGAGCAGTTCTTC. This gives the protein CASSQDKAGDNEQFF.

V and J are TRBV6-2 or TRBV6-3 and TRBJ2-3, with 10 bases fitting TRBD1. Germline V gives CDR1 MNHEY, CDR2 SVGEGT. The CDR3 runs 18 residues. V shed 2 bases and J 2 bases; nucleotides not matched to a gene: 10. CDR3 region: CASSYVRGTGDDTDTQYF. CDR3 DNA sequence: TGTGCCAGCAGTTACGTCCGAGGGACAGGGGACGACACAGATACGCAGTATTTT.

The V call is TRBV5-4, the J call TRBJ2-7; TRBD1 might be the D (6 bases). Germline CDR1 is SGHNT and CDR2 is YYREEE (reference sequence). CDR3 size: 13 residues. Trimming took off 6 bases at V and 4 bases at J, with 14 bases between the two ends. CDR3 nucleotides: TGTGCCAGCACCACAGGGTTGGATTACGAGCAGTACTTC. This gives the protein CASTTGLDYEQYF. The whole variable domain, filled in from reference TRBV5-4 and TRBJ2-7, reads ETGVTQSPTHLIKTRGQQVTLRCSSQSGHNTVSWYQQALGQGPQFIFQYYREEENGRGNFPPRFSGLQFPNYSSELNVNALELDDSALYLCASTTGLDYEQYFGPGTRLTVT.

The V gene is TRBV5-6, the J gene TRBJ2-7, with 13 bases identical to TRBD2. Germline V lookup: CDR1 SGHDT, CDR2 YYEEEE. The V gene end was trimmed by 4 bases and the J gene end by 0 bases; junction bases not matched to a gene: 7. The CDR3 runs to 17 residues. CDR3: CASSQIGLAGVSYEQYF. CDR3 nucleotides: TGTGCCAGCAGCCAAATCGGACTAGCGGGGGTCTCCTACGAGCAGTACTTC.